This T cell receptor (beta chain) was sequenced in a study of OX40 agonist ivuxolimab in advanced cancers. Study summary: Partial responses occurred in Three dose-escalation patients, one with hepatocellular carcinoma and two with cutaneous melanoma.

It was autoimmune disease history or systemic immunosuppression that excluded patients. This table comes from immunoSEQ multiplex PCR, and its TCRdb copy is limited to in-frame clones, with some not included. Of about 91,000 clones listed, approximately 84% are singletons. Study results and limitations: Both blood CD4+ and CD8+ T cells showed clonal growth by week 6 at 0.1 to 3.0 mg/kg.

This CDR3 has 17 amino acids. A remark on this clone: Antigen unknown.

Sequencing was performed on CD4+ or CD8+ T cells sorted from blood, taken in a trial of the OX40 agonist ivuxolimab. This chain uses TRBV21-1 with TRBJ1-5; TRBD1 is taken as the D call from the table, unchecked against the DNA. TRBV21-1 is marked as a pseudogene. This TCR was recovered from an adult with an advanced solid tumor such as melanoma, head and neck, liver or kidney cancer. For the CDR3, the DNA is TGTGCCAGCAGCCCCTATCGAGCCCGGGACACCGAACAGCCCCAGCATTTT. Its translation is CASSPYRARDTEQPQHF.